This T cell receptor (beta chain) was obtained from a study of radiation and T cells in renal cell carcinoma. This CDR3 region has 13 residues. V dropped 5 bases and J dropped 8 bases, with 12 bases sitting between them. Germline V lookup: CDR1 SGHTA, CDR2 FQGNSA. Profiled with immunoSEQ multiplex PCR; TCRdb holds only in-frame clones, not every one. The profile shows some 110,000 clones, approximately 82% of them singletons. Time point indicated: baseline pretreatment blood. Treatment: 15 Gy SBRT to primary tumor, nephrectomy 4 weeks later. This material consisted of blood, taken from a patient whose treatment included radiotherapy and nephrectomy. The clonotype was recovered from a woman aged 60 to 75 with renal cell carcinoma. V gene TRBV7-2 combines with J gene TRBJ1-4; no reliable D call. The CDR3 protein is CASSPPPGEKLFF. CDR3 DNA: TGTGCCAGCAGCCCCCCTCCTGGCGAAAAACTGTTTTTT. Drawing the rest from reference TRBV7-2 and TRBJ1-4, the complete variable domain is GAGVSQSPSNKVTEKGKDVELRCDPISGHTALYWYRQSLGQGLEFLIYFQGNSAPDKSGLPSDRFSAERTGGSVSTLTIQRTQQEDSAVYLCASSPPPGEKLFFGSGTQLSVL.